The source of this T cell receptor beta chain is a study of blood T cells in healthy people across ages. Together with a sample-barcoded 5' primer, a J-beta primer mix was included in a second PCR lasting about 7 to 12 cycles. Each CDR3 protein is one row after TCRdb ran MiXCR on the 5' RACE reads. The table lists some 1.5 million distinct CDR3 sequences, approximately 30% of them singletons. This CDR3 has 14 amino acids. Trimming took off 6 bases at V and 4 bases at J, with 15 bases between the two ends. Germline CDR1 is MNHNY and CDR2 is SVGAGI (reference sequence). V usage is TRBV6-6 and J usage is TRBJ2-5; the D is unclear. This receptor was taken from a woman in her 30s in good health. Sequenced: blood. CDR3 amino acids: CASSRTSSGETQYF. The CDR3 DNA reads as TGTGCCAGCAGCCGGACCTCCTCGGGAGAGACCCAGTACTTC.